Sequencing of this T cell receptor beta chain was carried out in a study of cytomegalovirus exposure and HLA in healthy donors. The germline CDR1 and CDR2 sequences are LGHNA and YSLEER. V shed 4 bases and J shed 1 base, with 19 bases lying between them. The CDR3 spans 17 residues. This clone showed up just once. Amplification used 60 Vbeta primers and 13 Jbeta primers. Assay: immunoSEQ multiplex PCR; the TCRdb copy retains only in-frame clones and omits some. The profile covers around 150,000 clones, with 80% to 90% appearing a single time and roughly 7.6% taken by the ten largest. This TCR came from a woman in her 30s in good health and CMV-seropositive. Source material: PBMCs. The chain couples TRBV4-3 to TRBJ1-1; D might be TRBD1 (5 bases). The CDR3 nucleotides are TGCGCCAGCAGCCTTAAGGGCGGGGGATTGAGGAACACTGAAGCTTTCTTT. Residues: CASSLKGGGLRNTEAFF.